Listed here are 8 T cell receptor beta chains from one sample, sequenced in a study of OX40 agonist ivuxolimab in advanced cancers. Method: immunoSEQ multiplex PCR; TCRdb's copy keeps in-frame clones and lacks some. Among approximately 110,000 clones, around 90% were seen once, and the ten largest hold approximately 0.81%. The source was CD4+ or CD8+ T cells sorted from blood, collected in a trial of the OX40 agonist ivuxolimab. These receptors were obtained from an adult with an advanced solid tumor such as melanoma, head and neck, liver or kidney cancer.

The chain recombines TRBV28 with TRBJ2-2, with 9 bases matching TRBD1. J lost 7 bases, V lost 3 bases, and 15 bases had no gene match. Germline CDR1 is MDHEN and CDR2 is SYDVKM. The CDR3 has 18 amino acids. Here the CDR3 reads CASSFSRTGAALVGELFF. CDR3 DNA sequence: TGTGCCAGCAGTTTTTCAAGGACAGGGGCCGCTTTAGTCGGGGAGCTGTTTTTT.

This chain links TRBV6-1 with TRBJ2-5, with 7 positions matching TRBD2. V lost 4 bases and J lost 5; bases outside the gene matches: 10. The CDR3 covers 15 residues. Germline lookup yields CDR1 MNHNS and CDR2 SASEGT. The CDR3, as DNA: TGTGCCAGCAGTGCGAGCGGGAAGGTCGGGGAGACCCAGTACTTC. It codes for CASSASGKVGETQYF.

The chain carries TRBV13 and TRBJ1-1; tentative D call: TRBD1 (5 bases). The length of the CDR3 is 14 residues. Deletions cut 1 base from V and 1 base from J, with 7 bases between. Germline lookup yields CDR1 PRHDT and CDR2 FYEKMQ (reference sequence). CDR3 loop: CASSLAGGNTEAFF. CDR3 nucleotides: TGTGCCAGCAGCTTAGCGGGGGGGAACACTGAAGCTTTCTTT.

About this clone: Being one base from a much bigger clone, this may be a read error. Other DNA sequences in the sample encode the same CDR3. V usage is TRBV27 and J usage is TRBJ2-7; TRBD2 matches at 8 bases. Germline CDR1 and CDR2: MNHEY and SMNVEV (reference sequence). The length of the CDR3 is 15 residues. In nucleotides, the CDR3 is TGTGCCAGCAGCCCGACTATGAGCGGGAGCTACGAACAGTACTTC. Translation: CASSPTMSGSYEQYF.

The chain employs TRBV7-9 and TRBJ1-1, with D hard to call. In germline, CDR1 is SEHNR, CDR2 FQNEAQ (reference sequence). The CDR3 length is 13 residues. Between the trimmed V and J ends, which lost 3 bases and 0 bases, there was a span of 5 bases. CDR3 DNA: TGTGCCAGCAGCTTTCACCTGAACACTGAAGCTTTCTTT. It specifies CASSFHLNTEAFF.

This sequence joins TRBV18 and TRBJ2-7; the match to TRBD1 covers 7 bases. Trimming at V came to 0 bases and at J to 2 bases, leaving 1 base not matched to a gene. CDR3 length equals 14 residues. Germline V gene data show CDR1 as KGHSH and CDR2 as LQKENI. CDR3 sequence: CASSPPGTAYEQYF. DNA of the CDR3: TGTGCCAGCTCACCACCCGGGACAGCCTACGAGCAGTACTTC.

The chain links TRBV27 to TRBJ2-7; no clear D. The CDR3 extends over 15 amino acids. Trimming took off 2 bases at V and 4 bases at J, with 15 bases between the two ends. CDR1 and CDR2 from the germline V gene are MNHEY and SMNVEV (reference sequence). The CDR3 DNA reads TGTGCCAGCAGTTTAGCAGGCCCTTTCTCTTACGAGCAGTACTTC. Translating it yields CASSLAGPFSYEQYF.

J is TRBJ2-7 and V is TRBV15; TRBD1 aligns across 8 bases. Germline V gives CDR1 LNHNV, CDR2 YYDKDF (reference sequence). This CDR3 is built from 17 residues. Trimming cost V 2 bases and J 0 bases; bases outside gene matches: 9. In DNA, the CDR3 is TGTGCCACCAGCAGACGGGGATCAGGACAGGGCTCCTACGAGCAGTACTTC. Translating gives CATSRRGSGQGSYEQYF. The full variable domain, rest sourced from reference TRBV15 and TRBJ2-7, is DAMVIQNPRYQVTQFGKPVTLSCSQTLNHNVMYWYQQKSSQAPKLLFHYYDKDFNNEADTPDNFQSRRPNTSFCFLDIRSPGLGDTAMYLCATSRRGSGQGSYEQYFGPGTRLTVT.